The 25 T cell receptor beta chains presented below share a single source sample, sequenced in a study of cytomegalovirus exposure and HLA in healthy donors. The primer mix had 60 Vbeta and 13 Jbeta primers. The method was immunoSEQ multiplex PCR; TCRdb's version includes in-frame clones alone and lacks a portion of them. The sample carries 100,000 to 150,000 clones, roughly 80% recorded once. The specimen was PBMCs. The receptor source for this set is a male donor in good health and CMV-seronegative.

V gene TRBV9 combines with J gene TRBJ2-2; 7 bases are shared with TRBD1. V lost 6 bases to trimming and J lost 0 bases; unmatched junction nucleotides: 5. In germline, CDR1 is SGDLS, CDR2 YYNGEE. The CDR3 spans 15 residues. CDR3 sequence reads: CASTPRGTNTGELFF. As DNA, the CDR3 is TGTGCCAGCACCCCCAGGGGGACGAACACCGGGGAGCTGTTTTTT.

The V call is TRBV7-8, the J call TRBJ2-4; 12 nucleotides line up with TRBD2. CDR3 length: 14 amino acids. With 5 bases clipped from V and 9 bases from J, the junction kept 5 bases outside the gene matches. The germline V gene has CDR1 SGHVS and CDR2 FQNEAQ. The CDR3 region is CASSRPGLAGIQYF. The CDR3 coding sequence is TGTGCCAGCAGCCGTCCGGGACTAGCGGGCATTCAGTACTTC.

V usage is TRBV6-4 and J usage is TRBJ2-3, with TRBD2 matching over 10 bases. The CDR3 has 16 amino acids. Germline values: CDR1 MRHNA, CDR2 SNTAGT. V lost 3 bases to trimming and J lost 4 bases; unmatched junction nucleotides: 7. The CDR3 sequence is CASSDGVAGGSDTQYF. The CDR3 bases are TGTGCCAGCAGTGATGGGGTAGCGGGAGGATCAGATACGCAGTATTTT.

The rearrangement links TRBV6-6 to TRBJ2-5; 7 nucleotides agree with TRBD1. CDR3 length: 15 amino acids. Trimming removed 2 bases from V and 5 bases from J; junction bases left unmatched: 8. Germline CDR1 MNHNY, CDR2 SVGAGI (reference sequence). This CDR3 reads CASSYRRGGEETQYF. The CDR3 DNA follows: TGTGCCAGCAGTTACCGGAGAGGGGGCGAGGAGACCCAGTACTTC.

This chain joins TRBV7-3 and TRBJ1-2, with a weak D call TRBD1 (5 bases). The CDR3 consists of 13 residues. Deletions cut 1 base from V and 9 bases from J, with 12 bases between. CDR1 and CDR2 (germline): SGHTA, FQGTGA. CDR3 DNA sequence: TGTGCCAGCAGCTTAAGGGACTCCGGTAGCTACACCTTC. Protein product: CASSLRDSGSYTF.

The chain uses TRBV5-4 and TRBJ2-7, with D uncertain. Germline V lookup: CDR1 SGHNT, CDR2 YYREEE (reference sequence). The V end lost 4 bases, the J end lost 9 bases, and 14 bases lay between the germline ends. The CDR3 consists of 12 residues. This chain's CDR3 is CASSGPTSGQYF. The CDR3 nucleotides read TGTGCCAGCAGCGGGCCCACGTCCGGGCAGTACTTC.

The chain employs TRBV6-5 and TRBJ1-1, with TRBD1 matching over 7 bases. The CDR3 extends over 14 amino acids. V shed 6 bases and J 2 bases; nucleotides not matched to a gene: 6. Germline V CDR1 and CDR2: MNHEY, SVGAGI. The CDR3 protein is CASSHRGANTEAFF. As DNA, the CDR3 is TGTGCCAGCAGCCACAGGGGAGCTAACACTGAAGCTTTCTTT.

This clone was detected only once. The J gene is TRBJ2-5, the V gene TRBV6-1; 13 bases agree with TRBD2. The CDR3 has 16 amino acids. Germline V CDR1 and CDR2: MNHNS, SASEGT. J was trimmed by 5 bases and V by 4 bases; bases with no gene match: 7. The CDR3 region is CASSAWTSGGSETQYF. The DNA for the CDR3 is TGTGCCAGCAGTGCCTGGACTAGCGGGGGATCGGAGACCCAGTACTTC.

The V and J genes are TRBV11-2 and TRBJ2-5, with 7 bases fitting TRBD2. The DNA end is a closer match to TRBJ2-7, so the J assignment may be wrong. The CDR3 spans 15 residues. Germline V gives CDR1 SGHAT, CDR2 FQNNGV. CDR3 bases: TGTGCCAGCAGCTTAGTAATGGGAGGGCAGGGCGAGCAGTACTTC. Protein sequence: CASSLVMGGQGEQYF.

Regarding this clone: At the DNA level, this CDR3 is encoded by other sequences in the same sample as well. V is TRBV18 and J is TRBJ2-2; 7 nucleotides align to TRBD1. Germline-derived CDR1 and CDR2 are KGHSH and LQKENI. The CDR3 is 15 residues long. Germline trimming cut 3 bases from V and 2 bases from J; bases unmatched to any gene: 3. The CDR3 is CASSPGTANTGELFF. The DNA of the CDR3 is TGTGCCAGCTCACCCGGGACAGCTAACACCGGGGAGCTGTTTTTT.

Note on this clone: Its ends do not fully match the called genes, so a read error is possible. The rearrangement uses TRBV6-5 and TRBJ2-6; D is ambiguous. The CDR3 loop spans 11 amino acids. CDR1 and CDR2 from the germline V gene are MNHEY and SVGAGI. DNA of the CDR3: TGTGCCAGCGGATGGGCCAACGGCCTGACTTTC. Protein product: CASGWANGLTF.

The chain employs TRBV28 and TRBJ2-7; D unresolved. The germline gives CDR1 MDHEN, CDR2 SYDVKM. V was trimmed by 2 bases and J by 2 bases, leaving 4 bases between them. The CDR3 is made up of 12 amino acids. The CDR3 nucleotides are TGTGCCAGCAGTTTACCAGCCTACGAGCAGTACTTC. Amino acid sequence: CASSLPAYEQYF. The whole variable domain, filled in from reference TRBV28 and TRBJ2-7, reads DVKVTQSSRYLVKRTGEKVFLECVQDMDHENMFWYRQDPGLGLRLIYFSYDVKMKEKGDIPEGYSVSREKKERFSLILESASTNQTSMYLCASSLPAYEQYFGPGTRLTVT.

This chain connects TRBV4-3 to TRBJ2-7, with D unresolved. This CDR3 is 14 amino acids long. From germline, CDR1 is LGHNA and CDR2 YSLEER. Between the trimmed V and J ends, which lost 0 bases and 0 bases, there was a span of 6 bases. The CDR3 DNA follows: TGCGCCAGCAGCCAAGACAGACTCTCCTACGAGCAGTACTTC. Its translation is CASSQDRLSYEQYF.

In its sample, this clone was seen a few times. The chain employs TRBV7-8 and TRBJ1-2; TRBD1 aligns across 8 bases. The CDR3 is 17 amino acids. J lost 4 bases, V lost 3 bases, and 13 bases had no gene match. CDR1 is SGHVS and CDR2 is FQNEAQ in the germline V gene. CDR3 loop: CASSLSSDRVGPYGYTF. In DNA, the CDR3 is TGTGCCAGCAGCTTGTCTTCGGACAGGGTTGGGCCCTATGGCTACACCTTC.

V and J are TRBV14 and TRBJ1-2; maybe TRBD1 (6 bases). The CDR3 is 13 amino acids. V lost 1 base and J 7 bases, leaving 10 bases between the germline ends. Looked up from germline, CDR1 is SGHDN and CDR2 is FVKESK. CDR3 in DNA: TGTGCCAGCAGCCAAGGGCCAGGGGCTGGCTACACCTTC. It encodes CASSQGPGAGYTF.

V and J are TRBV18 and TRBJ2-6; maybe TRBD1 (5 bases). This CDR3 spans 14 amino acids. The germline V gene encodes CDR1 KGHSH and CDR2 LQKENI. The V end lost 2 bases, the J end lost 4 bases, and 6 bases lay between the germline ends. CDR3 amino acids: CASSPGAGANVLTF. DNA for the CDR3: TGTGCCAGCTCACCAGGGGCCGGGGCCAACGTCCTGACTTTC.

The chain links TRBV30 to TRBJ2-7; 7 bases align to TRBD2. The CDR3 has 13 amino acids. Germline lookup yields CDR1 GTSNPN and CDR2 SVGIG (reference sequence). The trim removed 0 bases at V and 4 bases at J, leaving 3 bases unmatched. The CDR3 DNA is TGTGCCTGGAGTGTCAGGGAGGGGTACGAGCAGTACTTC. The encoded protein is CAWSVREGYEQYF. The whole variable domain, remainder taken from reference TRBV30 and TRBJ2-7, is SQTIHQWPATLVQPVGSPLSLECTVEGTSNPNLYWYRQAAGRGLQLLFYSVGIGQISSEVPQNLSASRPQDRQFILSSKKLLLSDSGFYLCAWSVREGYEQYFGPGTRLTVT.

The J gene is TRBJ2-7, the V gene TRBV7-2; D possibly corresponds to TRBD1 (6 bases). Germline assignment: CDR1 SGHTA and CDR2 FQGNSA. The CDR3 extends over 16 amino acids. V shed 2 bases and J shed 3 bases, with 17 bases lying between them. The CDR3: CASSLRRSGTNYEQYF. The CDR3 nucleotides read TGTGCCAGCAGCTTAAGGAGATCCGGGACAAACTACGAGCAGTACTTC.

In DNA form, the CDR3 reads TGTGCCAGCAGCCCCACTAGCGGGAGAACGCAGTATTTT. Amino acids: CASSPTSGRTQYF. The V call is TRBV4-2, the J call TRBJ2-3, with TRBD2 identical over 11 bases. Trimming at V came to 4 bases and at J to 9 bases, leaving 3 bases not matched to a gene. The CDR3 covers 13 residues. Germline loops: CDR1 LGHNA, CDR2 YNFKEQ.

A few counts support this clone. V and J are TRBV7-2 and TRBJ1-2, with 9 bases fitting TRBD1. The germline V gene has CDR1 SGHTA and CDR2 FQGNSA. The CDR3 spans 15 residues. V trimming: 3 bases; J trimming: 1 base; junction bases outside the gene matches: 3. This CDR3 reads CASSLGTGFNYGYTF. CDR3 coding DNA: TGTGCCAGCAGCTTGGGGACAGGGTTTAACTATGGCTACACCTTC.

This clone appeared a few times. The rearrangement joins TRBV6-6 to TRBJ2-7; D is unclear. Trimming removed 6 bases from V and 3 bases from J, with 15 bases in between. The germline V gene encodes CDR1 MNHNY and CDR2 SVGAGI (reference sequence). This CDR3 spans 14 amino acids. DNA of the CDR3: TGTGCCAGCAGCCCCCAGGTGAAGAACTACGAGCAGTACTTC. Its protein product is CASSPQVKNYEQYF.

In this sample, this clone turned up a few times. The genes are TRBV7-2 and TRBJ1-1; no definite D call. In germline, CDR1 is SGHTA, CDR2 FQGNSA. V shed 1 base and J shed 1 base, with 10 bases lying between them. This CDR3 comprises 15 residues. DNA of the CDR3: TGTGCCAGCAGCTTAGATGGCAGGAAGAACACTGAAGCTTTCTTT. This codes for CASSLDGRKNTEAFF.

This chain uses TRBV5-4 with TRBJ2-1; the D gene is possibly TRBD2 (7 bases). Germline V gene data show CDR1 as SGHNT and CDR2 as YYREEE (reference sequence). The CDR3 is made up of 15 amino acids. With 2 bases removed from V and 10 bases from J, the gap between germline ends came to 19 bases. The CDR3 nucleotides are TGTGCCAGCAGCTTCGGCGGGGGCCCTCTCGGAGAGCAGTTCTTC. It encodes CASSFGGGPLGEQFF.

The rearrangement joins TRBV5-1 to TRBJ2-2, with a possible D match to TRBD1 (5 bases). Germline CDR1 is SGHRS and CDR2 is YFSETQ. V lost 0 bases and J 7 bases, leaving 10 bases between the germline ends. The CDR3 has 14 residues. The CDR3 is CASSLGRENGELFF. DNA for the CDR3: TGCGCCAGCAGCTTGGGCAGGGAAAACGGGGAGCTGTTTTTT.

CDR3 residues: CASSFDGDTEAFF. CDR3 coding DNA: TGCGCCAGCAGCTTTGACGGGGACACTGAAGCTTTCTTT. The rearrangement joins TRBV5-1 to TRBJ1-1; D gene unclear. V dropped 2 bases and J dropped 3 bases, with 8 bases sitting between them. Germline V lookup: CDR1 SGHRS, CDR2 YFSETQ. The CDR3 totals 13 residues.